Listed below are T cell receptor beta chains from one sample, sequenced in a study of blood T cells in healthy people across ages. TCRdb re-analysed the 5' RACE reads in MiXCR, keeping a single row per CDR3 protein. The data show about 780,000 distinct CDR3 sequences, roughly 60% seen once. The sequenced material came from blood. These receptors all stem from a man aged 25-40 years in good health. Each CDR3 is given with its conserved first and last residue. Fields, in order: V gene, D gene, J gene, clone size, CDR3 protein, CDR3 DNA. A D gene is named only where the DNA matches it firmly. For some rows the clone size is stated as once, few or many, or as a class when expanded; others skip it.

TRBV7-2	TRBD1	TRBJ1-1	-	CASSLAGQVNTEAFF	TGTGCCAGCAGCTTAGCGGGACAGGTGAACACTGAAGCTTTCTTT
TRBV7-8	-	TRBJ1-2	-	CASSPRGNPNYGYTF	TGTGCCAGCAGCCCCCGGGGGAATCCAAACTATGGCTACACCTTC
TRBV4-2	TRBD2	TRBJ2-5	-	CASRLELATTQETQYF	TGTGCCAGCAGACTTGAACTAGCGACTACACAAGAGACCCAGTACTTC
TRBV14	-	TRBJ2-5	-	CASSQDRYLETQYF	TGTGCCAGCAGCCAAGATCGGTACCTAGAGACCCAGTACTTC
TRBV20-1	TRBD1	TRBJ2-7	-	CSAPGQGRNEQYF	TGCAGTGCCCCGGGACAGGGGCGGAATGAGCAGTACTTC
TRBV4-1	-	TRBJ2-5	few	CASSHSRGGETQYF	TGCGCCAGCAGCCATTCTCGGGGAGGAGAGACCCAGTACTTC
TRBV4-1	-	TRBJ2-5	-	CASSQSRGDSDQETQYF	TGCGCCAGCAGCCAATCCCGCGGGGACAGTGACCAAGAGACCCAGTACTTC
TRBV7-3	-	TRBJ2-1	-	CASSSTGRNEQFF	TGTGCCAGCAGCTCCACAGGGCGGAATGAGCAGTTCTTC
TRBV28	-	TRBJ2-7	few	CASSSALRWNEQYF	TGTGCCAGCAGTAGTGCATTGAGATGGAACGAGCAGTACTTC
TRBV6-2/TRBV6-3	-	TRBJ2-7	-	CASSYALLGSYEQYF	TGTGCCAGCAGTTACGCCCTCCTAGGTTCCTACGAGCAGTACTTC
TRBV7-2	-	TRBJ2-2	-	CASSEDGRYTGELFF	TGTGCCAGCAGCGAGGATGGCCGTTACACCGGGGAGCTGTTTTTT
TRBV15	TRBD1	TRBJ1-2	-	CATRGDSGSGYTF	TGTGCCACCAGAGGGGACAGCGGTTCGGGCTACACCTTC
TRBV6-2/TRBV6-3	TRBD2	TRBJ2-5	-	CASSDRDYGETQYF	TGTGCCAGCAGTGACCGGGACTATGGAGAGACCCAGTACTTC
TRBV7-2	-	TRBJ2-1	many	CASSLALGSEYNEQFF	TGTGCCAGCAGCTTAGCGCTCGGTTCGGAGTACAATGAGCAGTTCTTC
TRBV20-1	TRBD2	TRBJ2-1	few	CSAARLAGAREQFF	TGCAGTGCGGCCAGACTAGCGGGGGCCCGCGAGCAGTTCTTC
TRBV4-2	-	TRBJ1-6	-	CASSQGGGERDNSPLHF	TGTGCCAGCAGCCAAGGGGGCGGGGAGCGGGATAATTCACCCCTCCACTTT
TRBV10-3	TRBD1	TRBJ2-5	-	CAISEGQGLRETQYF	TGTGCCATCAGTGAGGGACAGGGCCTGAGGGAGACCCAGTACTTC
TRBV11-1	-	TRBJ2-3	-	CASSRRGSQADTQYF	TGTGCCAGCAGCCGGAGGGGAAGCCAGGCAGATACGCAGTATTTT
TRBV12-3/TRBV12-4	-	TRBJ2-1	-	CASSSIGRGSYNEQFF	TGTGCCAGCAGTTCCATCGGTCGGGGCTCCTACAATGAGCAGTTCTTC
TRBV20-1	TRBD2	TRBJ2-7	-	CSAREGGGPSYEQYF	TGCAGTGCTAGAGAGGGGGGGGGTCCGTCCTACGAGCAGTACTTC
TRBV20-1	-	TRBJ2-7	-	CSARESRARAYEQYF	TGCAGTGCTAGAGAAAGTCGGGCCAGAGCCTACGAGCAGTACTTC
TRBV9	TRBD1	TRBJ2-7	few	CASSASPGQYYEQYF	TGTGCCAGCAGCGCCTCACCGGGACAGTACTACGAGCAGTACTTC